This T cell receptor beta chain was identified in a study of OX40 agonist ivuxolimab in advanced cancers. TCRdb's copy holds only in-frame clones and misses some; the assay was immunoSEQ multiplex PCR. The top ten clones hold about 11% of a sample with around 50,000 clones, 85% to 90% of them seen once. V shed 8 bases and J 4 bases; nucleotides not matched to a gene: 12. This CDR3 has 15 residues. Germline V gives CDR1 MNHNY, CDR2 SVGAGI (reference sequence). This receptor was obtained from an adult with an advanced solid tumor such as melanoma, head and neck, liver or kidney cancer. Here the sequenced sample was CD4+ or CD8+ T cells sorted from blood, taken in a trial of the OX40 agonist ivuxolimab. This rearrangement joins TRBV6-6 to TRBJ2-7, with 9 bases aligning to TRBD1. Written as DNA, the CDR3 is TGTGCCAGCCAGCGTCAGGGACAGGGCGGTTACGAGCAGTACTTC. It codes for CASQRQGQGGYEQYF.